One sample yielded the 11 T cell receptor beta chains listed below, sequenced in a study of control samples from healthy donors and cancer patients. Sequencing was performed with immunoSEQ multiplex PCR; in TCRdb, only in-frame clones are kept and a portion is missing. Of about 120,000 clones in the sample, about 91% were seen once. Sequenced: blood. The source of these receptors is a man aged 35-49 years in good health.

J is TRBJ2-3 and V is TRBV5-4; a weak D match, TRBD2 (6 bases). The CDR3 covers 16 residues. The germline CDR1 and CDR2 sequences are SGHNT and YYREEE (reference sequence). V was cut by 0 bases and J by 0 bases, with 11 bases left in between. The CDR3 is CASSLGGRESTDTQYF. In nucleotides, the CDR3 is TGTGCCAGCAGCTTGGGAGGTCGGGAGAGCACAGATACGCAGTATTTT.

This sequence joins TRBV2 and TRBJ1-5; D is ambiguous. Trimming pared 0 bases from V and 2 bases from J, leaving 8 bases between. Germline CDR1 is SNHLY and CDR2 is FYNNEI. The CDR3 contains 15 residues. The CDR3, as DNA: TGTGCCAGCAGTGAAGCAGGAAGGGGCAATCAGCCCCAGCATTTT. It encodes CASSEAGRGNQPQHF.

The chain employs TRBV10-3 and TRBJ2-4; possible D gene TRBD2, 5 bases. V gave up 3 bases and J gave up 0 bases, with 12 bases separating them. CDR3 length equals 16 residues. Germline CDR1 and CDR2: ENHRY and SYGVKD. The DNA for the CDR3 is TGTGCCATCAGTGAACGGGGAAGCCTAGCCAAAAACATTCAGTACTTC. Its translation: CAISERGSLAKNIQYF.

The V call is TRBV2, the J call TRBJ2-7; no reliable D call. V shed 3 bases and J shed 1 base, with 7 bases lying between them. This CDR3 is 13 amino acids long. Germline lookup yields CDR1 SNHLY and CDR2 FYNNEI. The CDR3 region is CASSERRSYEQYF. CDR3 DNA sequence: TGTGCCAGCAGTGAGAGACGGTCCTACGAGCAGTACTTC.

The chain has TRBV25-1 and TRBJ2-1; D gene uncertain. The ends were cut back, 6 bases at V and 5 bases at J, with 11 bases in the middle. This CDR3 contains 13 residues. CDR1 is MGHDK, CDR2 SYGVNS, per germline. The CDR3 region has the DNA TGTGCCAGCAGAGACGGGTTTAACAATGAGCAGTTCTTC. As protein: CASRDGFNNEQFF.

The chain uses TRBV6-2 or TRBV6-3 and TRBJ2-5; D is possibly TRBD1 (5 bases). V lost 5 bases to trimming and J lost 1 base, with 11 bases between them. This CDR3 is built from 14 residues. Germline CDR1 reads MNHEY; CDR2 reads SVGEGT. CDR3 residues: CASSQGQVQETQYF. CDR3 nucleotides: TGTGCCAGCAGTCAAGGACAAGTCCAAGAGACCCAGTACTTC.

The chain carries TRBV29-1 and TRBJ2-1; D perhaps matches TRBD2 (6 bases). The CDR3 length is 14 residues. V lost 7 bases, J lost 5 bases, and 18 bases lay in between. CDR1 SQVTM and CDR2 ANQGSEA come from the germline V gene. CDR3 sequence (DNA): TGCAGCGCTCAAGGAGGGGCGAAGGACAATGAGCAGTTCTTC. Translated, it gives CSAQGGAKDNEQFF.

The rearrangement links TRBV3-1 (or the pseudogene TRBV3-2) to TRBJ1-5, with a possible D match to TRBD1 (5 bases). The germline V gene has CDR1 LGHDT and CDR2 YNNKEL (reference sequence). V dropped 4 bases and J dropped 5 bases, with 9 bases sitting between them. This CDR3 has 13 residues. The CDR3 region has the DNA TGTGCCAGCAGCCCTCAAGGGGATCAGCCCCAGCATTTT. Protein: CASSPQGDQPQHF.

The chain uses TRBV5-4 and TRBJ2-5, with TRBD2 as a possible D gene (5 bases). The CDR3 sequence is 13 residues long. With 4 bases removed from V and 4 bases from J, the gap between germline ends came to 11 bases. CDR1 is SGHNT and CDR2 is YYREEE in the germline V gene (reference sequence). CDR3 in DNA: TGTGCCAGCAGCCCTACGGGGTTAGAGACCCAGTACTTC. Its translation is CASSPTGLETQYF.

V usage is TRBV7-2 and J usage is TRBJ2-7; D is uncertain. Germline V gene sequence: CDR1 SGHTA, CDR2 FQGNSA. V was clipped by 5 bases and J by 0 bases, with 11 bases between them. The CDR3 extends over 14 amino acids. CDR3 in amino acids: CASSPLTASYEQYF. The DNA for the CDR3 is TGTGCCAGCAGCCCCTTGACGGCCTCCTACGAGCAGTACTTC.

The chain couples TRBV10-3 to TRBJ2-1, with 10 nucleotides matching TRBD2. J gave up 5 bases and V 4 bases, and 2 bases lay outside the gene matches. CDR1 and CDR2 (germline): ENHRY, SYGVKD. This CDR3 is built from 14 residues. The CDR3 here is CAISGLAGNNEQFF. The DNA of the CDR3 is TGTGCCATCAGTGGACTAGCGGGCAACAATGAGCAGTTCTTC.